The source of this T cell receptor (beta chain) is a study of blood T cell repertoires in COVID-19. The CDR3 is made up of 15 amino acids. V gave up 0 bases and J gave up 1 base, with 10 bases separating them. Germline CDR1 is SGHRS and CDR2 is YFSETQ. The protocol was immunoSEQ multiplex PCR, while the TCRdb copy is restricted to in-frame clones and leaves out a portion. The data contain fewer than 350,000 clones, just under 85% of them singletons. Sequencing was carried out using peripheral blood. This clonotype was obtained from a woman aged 50 to 65 with active or convalescent COVID-19. This chain uses TRBV5-1 with TRBJ1-1; D is ambiguous. The CDR3 region has the DNA TGCGCCAGCAGCTTGGGGCCACCCTCGAACACTGAAGCTTTCTTT. Its protein is CASSLGPPSNTEAFF.